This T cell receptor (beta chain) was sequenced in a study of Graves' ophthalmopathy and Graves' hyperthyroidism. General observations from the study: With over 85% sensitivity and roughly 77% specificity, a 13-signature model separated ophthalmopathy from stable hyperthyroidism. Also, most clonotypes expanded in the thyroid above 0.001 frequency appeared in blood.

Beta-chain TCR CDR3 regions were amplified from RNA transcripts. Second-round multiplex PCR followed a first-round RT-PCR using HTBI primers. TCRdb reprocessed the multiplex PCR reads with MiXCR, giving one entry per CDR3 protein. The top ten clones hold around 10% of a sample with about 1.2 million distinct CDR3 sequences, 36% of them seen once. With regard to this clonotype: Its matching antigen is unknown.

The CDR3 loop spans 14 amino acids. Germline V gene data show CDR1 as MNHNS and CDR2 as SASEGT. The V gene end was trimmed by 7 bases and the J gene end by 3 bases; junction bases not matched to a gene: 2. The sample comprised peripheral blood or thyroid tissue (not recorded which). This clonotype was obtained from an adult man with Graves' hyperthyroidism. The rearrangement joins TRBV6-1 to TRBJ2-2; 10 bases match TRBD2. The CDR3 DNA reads TGTGCCAGCAAGCGGGGGGGAGACACCGGGGAGCTGTTTTTT. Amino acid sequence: CASKRGGDTGELFF.